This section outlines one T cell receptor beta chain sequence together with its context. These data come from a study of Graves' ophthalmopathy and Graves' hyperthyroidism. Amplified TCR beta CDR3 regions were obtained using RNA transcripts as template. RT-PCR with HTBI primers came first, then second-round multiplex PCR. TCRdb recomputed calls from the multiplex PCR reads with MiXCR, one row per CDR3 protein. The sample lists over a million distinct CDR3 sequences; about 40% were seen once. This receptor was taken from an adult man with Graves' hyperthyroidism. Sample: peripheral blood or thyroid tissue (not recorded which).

The CDR3 region has the DNA TGTGCCAGCAGCCCAACTACCGCGGGAGAGGTTGAGACCCAGTACTTC. Protein: CASSPTTAGEVETQYF. The chain links TRBV7-3 to TRBJ2-5; TRBD2 agrees at 7 bases. The trim removed 5 bases at V and 5 bases at J, leaving 14 bases unmatched. Per the germline V gene, CDR1 is SGHTA and CDR2 is FQGTGA. This CDR3 comprises 16 residues.